This T cell receptor beta chain appears in the sequencing data of a study of blood T cell repertoires in COVID-19. CDR1 SGHRS and CDR2 YFSETQ come from the germline V gene. With V trimmed by 1 base and J by 2 bases, 5 bases remained unmatched. The CDR3 covers 15 residues. Method: immunoSEQ multiplex PCR; TCRdb's copy keeps in-frame clones and lacks some. The data hold around 47,000 clones, with approximately 79% observed a single time. This clone appeared a few times. The chain links TRBV5-1 to TRBJ2-5; 7 positions match TRBD2. Sequenced input: peripheral blood. The clonotype originates from a human donor in a cohort sampled during active COVID-19. The CDR3 region is CASSLTGGTQETQYF. In DNA, the CDR3 is TGCGCCAGCAGCTTGACGGGGGGTACTCAAGAGACCCAGTACTTC.